The rows below give T cell receptor beta chains drawn from one sample of a study of blood T cell repertoires in COVID-19. Some clones are missing from TCRdb's copy, which holds only in-frame ones; the method was immunoSEQ multiplex PCR. The sample shows 100,000 to 150,000 clones, approximately 74% of them seen only once. Specimen: peripheral blood. The receptor set was obtained from a man between 60 and 75 years old with acute or convalescent COVID-19. Each CDR3 is given with its conserved first and last residue. The order of the fields is CDR3 protein, CDR3 DNA, V gene, J gene, D gene, clone size. D genes are given only for firm matches. Only part of the rows carry a size: once, few, many, or a class if the clone is expanded.

CASSLDPSSGGYTF	TGTGCCAGCAGCTTAGATCCTTCTAGTGGTGGCTACACCTTC	TRBV11-2	TRBJ1-2	NA	NA
CASSYEARGRSGYTF	TGTGCCAGCAGTTACGAGGCCAGGGGGCGGAGTGGCTACACCTTC	TRBV6-6	TRBJ1-2	TRBD1	NA
CASSLGGRGGELFF	TGTGCCAGCAGCTTAGGCGGGAGGGGCGGGGAGCTGTTTTTT	TRBV7-9	TRBJ2-2	TRBD2	NA
CSVEDPGWGYTF	TGCAGCGTTGAAGATCCCGGGTGGGGCTACACCTTC	TRBV29-1	TRBJ1-2	NA	NA
CASSLGGQPNYGYTF	TGTGCCAGCAGCTTGGGGGGACAGCCTAACTATGGCTACACCTTC	TRBV5-4	TRBJ1-2	TRBD1	NA
CASSFYSGSNTDTQYF	TGCGCCAGCAGCTTTTATAGCGGGAGTAATACAGATACGCAGTATTTT	TRBV5-1	TRBJ2-3	TRBD2	NA
CASSEEQGEAFF	TGTGCCAGCAGCGAAGAACAGGGGGAAGCTTTCTTT	TRBV27	TRBJ1-1	TRBD1	few
CASSLSRGSVDEQYF	TGTGCCAGCAGTTTATCCCGCGGTAGCGTCGACGAGCAGTACTTC	TRBV27	TRBJ2-7	NA	NA
CASSARDRGGYQPQHF	TGTGCCAGCAGTGCCCGCGACAGGGGAGGGTATCAGCCCCAGCATTTT	TRBV6-2/TRBV6-3	TRBJ1-5	TRBD1	NA
CASRSALDYGYTF	TGCGCCAGCAGGAGCGCCCTTGACTATGGCTACACCTTC	TRBV5-1	TRBJ1-2	NA	NA
CASSYVGGANEQFF	TGTGCCAGCAGTTACGTGGGGGGGGCCAATGAGCAGTTCTTC	TRBV6-6	TRBJ2-1	NA	NA
CASSFASGGGTDTQYF	TGCGCCAGCAGCTTTGCCAGCGGGGGAGGCACAGATACGCAGTATTTT	TRBV5-1	TRBJ2-3	TRBD2	NA